This T cell receptor (beta chain) was captured by sequencing in a study of blood T cell repertoires in COVID-19. As for the study in general: Whether acute or convalescent, the COVID-19 samples came from the United States, Italy and Spain. Sources were T cells, B-cell-depleted T cells, or PBMCs; the material itself was cDNA or gDNA.

Authors' data handling: Reference gene primer amplification yielded estimated nucleated cell counts. Generated by immunoSEQ multiplex PCR, the TCRdb table keeps only in-frame clones and is missing some. V and J calls plus clone size are reproduced from that table; the DNA served to infer D and trimming. The table has over 300,000 clones, almost 85% seen once. Sequencing used peripheral blood. The receptor was isolated from a human donor in a cohort sampled during active COVID-19.

The CDR3, as DNA: TGTGCCACCAGCAGGAACCGGGCCGATAGCGGGAAACCCGGGGAGCTGTTTTTT. Residues: CATSRNRADSGKPGELFF. The chain carries TRBV15 and TRBJ2-2; TRBD2 matches at 8 bases. CDR3 size: 18 residues. Germline V CDR1 and CDR2: LNHNV, YYDKDF (reference sequence). V shed 3 bases, J shed 6 bases, and the junction held 15 bases outside the gene matches.